This T cell receptor (beta chain) derives from a study of shared clonotypes between healthy human individuals. Overall study findings and caveats: Some naive CD4 clonotypes, roughly 4.8%, turned up in common across four donors. The study found lower generation probabilities in non-shared clonotypes than in those shared by all four donors. It was expected that sequencing depth would affect clonotype sharing among donors.

As defined, naive CD8 cells were CD45RO-negative and positively selected for CCR7, with terminally differentiated effector memory CD45RA+ cells excluded. On this clone: The antigen is not known.

Deep-level running was used for the assay. Assay used: immunoSEQ multiplex PCR; TCRdb lists only in-frame clones, some missing. This sample yields millions of clones, of which approximately 94% are seen a single time; more than 1.5% belongs to the top ten. The CDR3 has 14 amino acids. The V end lost 0 bases, the J end lost 6 bases, and 12 bases lay between the germline ends. The germline CDR1 and CDR2 sequences are LGHNA and YSLEER. The rearrangement uses TRBV4-3 and TRBJ2-7; D is uncertain. The sequence was obtained from a man aged 18 to 30 in good health. Some clones in this sample may be carry-over from other donors' samples. The sample was naive CD8+ T cells from PBMCs. CDR3 region: CASSQDAGLVEQYF. As DNA, the CDR3 is TGCGCCAGCAGCCAAGATGCCGGGCTAGTCGAGCAGTACTTC.